Below, one T cell receptor beta chain is given with its context. Its antigen is currently unknown. This entry comes from a study of shared clonotypes between healthy human individuals. As for the study in general: Those who served as donors were a couple of women and a few men between the ages of 18 and 49. The plates for each donor numbered three CD4 naive, three CD4 memory, two CD8 naive and one CD8 memory. General observations from the study: As a rule, naive subsets had a larger estimated richness than memory subsets. Measured sharing among donors was expected to vary with sequencing depth.

Germline values: CDR1 SGDLS, CDR2 YYNGEE. The CDR3 is 16 amino acids. The junction had 10 bases not matched to a gene; V was cut back by 0 bases and J by 5 bases. Clones were read by immunoSEQ multiplex PCR, and TCRdb kept only the in-frame ones, dropping some. The sample contains approximately 340,000 clones, about 74% of which appear only once. The clonotype was recovered from a man aged 30-40 years in good health. The sequencing sample was made of memory CD4+ T cells sorted from blood. Indicated subset: CD45RA-negative fraction. The chain joins TRBV9 to TRBJ2-7, with 8 nucleotides matching TRBD2. The CDR3 loop is CASSVGPGGALHEQYF. In nucleotides, the CDR3 is TGTGCCAGCAGCGTAGGCCCCGGGGGGGCGCTCCACGAGCAGTACTTC. Based on the CDR3 plus reference TRBV9 and TRBJ2-7, the full variable domain is DSGVTQTPKHLITATGQRVTLRCSPRSGDLSVYWYQQSLDQGLQFLIQYYNGEERAKGNILERFSAQQFPDLHSELNLSSLELGDSALYFCASSVGPGGALHEQYFGPGTRLTVT.